A selection of T cell receptor beta chains follows, all from one sample in a study of beta chain features in type 1 diabetes. Profiled with immunoSEQ multiplex PCR; TCRdb holds only in-frame clones, not every one. The repertoire has a few hundred thousand clones, 9.5% to 11% of them found once; the top ten carry more than 0.015%. Sequenced sample: naive CD4+ T cells from blood. These receptors all come from a woman younger than 45 in good health. Both conserved end residues are part of each CDR3. D genes are given only for firm matches. Clone size is stated in some rows and not others, as once, few, many or a class when expanded.

.	.	TRBV7-9	TRBJ1-1	CASSFGGEAFF	TGTGCCAGCAGCTTTGGAGGTGAAGCTTTCTTT
.	.	TRBV18	TRBJ1-2	CASSPGEGFTDGYTF	TGTGCCAGCTCACCAGGTGAGGGATTTACAGATGGCTACACCTTC
.	.	TRBV28	TRBJ2-7	CASSSPGTAAYKQYF	TGTGCCAGCAGTAGCCCCGGGACTGCGGCCTATAAGCAGTACTTC
few	.	TRBV29-1	TRBJ1-1	CSVDRNSLNTEAFF	TGCAGCGTTGACCGCAACAGTTTGAACACTGAAGCTTTCTTT
.	.	TRBV9	TRBJ2-1	CASSGNRASSSYNEQFF	TGTGCCAGCAGCGGAAACAGGGCCTCTAGCTCCTACAATGAGCAGTTCTTC
.	.	TRBV28	TRBJ1-1	CASSLAGGSTEAFF	TGTGCCAGCAGTTTGGCGGGGGGCTCGACTGAAGCTTTCTTT
few	TRBD1	TRBV5-4	TRBJ2-1	CASSQRQGPYNEQFF	TGTGCCAGCAGCCAAAGACAGGGTCCCTACAATGAGCAGTTCTTC
.	TRBD1	TRBV7-3	TRBJ2-3	CASSPRTGAADTQYF	TGTGCCAGCAGCCCTCGGACAGGAGCGGCAGATACGCAGTATTTT
few	TRBD1	TRBV7-2	TRBJ2-7	CASSWKTGATYEQYF	TGTGCCAGCAGCTGGAAGACAGGGGCAACCTACGAGCAGTACTTC
few	TRBD1	TRBV29-1	TRBJ2-7	CSVGQGAYEQYF	TGCAGCGTTGGCCAGGGGGCCTACGAGCAGTACTTC
few	.	TRBV5-1	TRBJ2-7	CASSLDMYEQYF	TGCGCCAGCAGCTTGGATATGTACGAGCAGTACTTC
few	TRBD1	TRBV27	TRBJ2-2	CAISRTGNTGELFF	TGTGCCATCTCGAGGACAGGGAACACCGGGGAGCTGTTTTTT
.	.	TRBV9	TRBJ1-3	CASSPRTEHRGNTIYF	TGTGCCAGCAGCCCCAGGACAGAACACCGTGGAAACACCATATATTTT
.	.	TRBV9	TRBJ1-1	CASSPQLVRGMGTEAFF	TGTGCCAGCAGTCCGCAGCTGGTCAGGGGAATGGGCACTGAAGCTTTCTTT
few	TRBD1	TRBV28	TRBJ2-7	CASSAGQGIYEQYF	TGTGCCAGCAGCGCGGGACAGGGGATCTACGAGCAGTACTTC
.	.	TRBV19	TRBJ1-1	CASSSDRRNTEAFF	TGTGCCAGTAGTTCGGACAGAAGGAACACTGAAGCTTTCTTT
.	TRBD2	TRBV29-1	TRBJ2-1	CSVDGSLAGGMPEQFF	TGCAGCGTTGACGGTTCACTAGCGGGAGGGATGCCTGAGCAGTTCTTC
.	TRBD2	TRBV6-1	TRBJ2-1	CASSEMIAGDNEQFF	TGTGCCAGCAGTGAAATGATAGCGGGAGATAATGAGCAGTTCTTC
.	.	TRBV5-1	TRBJ2-7	CASSLERGAAYEQYF	TGCGCCAGCAGCTTGGAAAGGGGCGCGGCCTACGAGCAGTACTTC
.	TRBD2	TRBV18	TRBJ2-1	CASSPWTSGSGNEQFF	TGTGCCAGCTCACCATGGACTAGCGGGAGTGGTAATGAGCAGTTCTTC
few	.	TRBV19	TRBJ2-5	CASSISQGTWETQYF	TGTGCCAGTAGTATTAGCCAGGGGACGTGGGAGACCCAGTACTTC
few	TRBD2	TRBV9	TRBJ2-2	CASSFSGTNTGELFF	TGTGCCAGCAGCTTTAGCGGGACGAACACCGGGGAGCTGTTTTTT
.	.	TRBV19	TRBJ1-2	CASSITDYGYTF	TGTGCCAGTAGTATAACTGACTATGGCTACACCTTC
few	TRBD1	TRBV7-9	TRBJ2-7	CASRGQGSSYEQYF	TGTGCCAGCAGAGGACAGGGCAGCTCCTACGAGCAGTACTTC
few	TRBD2	TRBV9	TRBJ2-1	CASSSRRGELAYNEQFF	TGTGCCAGCAGCTCCCGGAGAGGGGAACTAGCGTACAATGAGCAGTTCTTC
few	TRBD2	TRBV7-2	TRBJ2-1	CASSSGLAGVHEQFF	TGTGCCAGCAGCTCAGGACTAGCGGGAGTCCATGAGCAGTTCTTC
few	.	TRBV25-1	TRBJ2-5	CASSDPTGLGETQYF	TGTGCCAGCAGTGACCCTACAGGGTTGGGAGAGACCCAGTACTTC
.	TRBD1	TRBV2	TRBJ1-5	CASSLEGQINQPQHF	TGTGCCAGCAGCCTAGAGGGACAGATCAATCAGCCCCAGCATTTT
few	TRBD1	TRBV7-9	TRBJ1-3	CASSSTDREGNTIYF	TGTGCCAGCAGCTCAACGGACAGGGAAGGAAACACCATATATTTT
few	.	TRBV25-1	TRBJ1-1	CASSWSSNTEAFF	TGTGCCAGCAGTTGGAGCTCGAACACTGAAGCTTTCTTT
few	TRBD2	TRBV11-2	TRBJ2-1	CASSLGLAEYNEQFF	TGTGCCAGCAGCCTGGGACTAGCGGAATACAATGAGCAGTTCTTC
.	TRBD2	TRBV5-1	TRBJ2-1	CASSLVLAGAEQFF	TGCGCCAGCAGCTTGGTACTAGCGGGCGCTGAGCAGTTCTTC
few	.	TRBV14	TRBJ2-3	CASSTRGGTDTQYF	TGTGCCAGCAGCACCCGAGGAGGCACAGATACGCAGTATTTT
.	TRBD1	TRBV18	TRBJ1-1	CASSPIGTGNTEAFF	TGTGCCAGCTCACCAATTGGGACAGGGAACACTGAAGCTTTCTTT
.	TRBD2	TRBV5-1	TRBJ2-2	CASSLVLAGNGELFF	TGCGCCAGCAGCTTGGTTCTAGCGGGTAACGGGGAGCTGTTTTTT
.	.	TRBV29-1	TRBJ2-3	CSVDSGDTQYF	TGCAGCGTTGACTCGGGAGATACGCAGTATTTT
few	TRBD1	TRBV10-3	TRBJ1-2	CAIKRDSDYGYTF	TGTGCCATCAAAAGGGACAGTGACTATGGCTACACCTTC
few	.	TRBV6-5	TRBJ2-7	CASMGGAYEQYF	TGTGCCAGCATGGGGGGAGCGTACGAGCAGTACTTC
.	.	TRBV4-3	TRBJ2-7	CASSQDTTLSTYEQYF	TGCGCCAGCAGCCAAGATACAACACTATCTACCTACGAGCAGTACTTC
few	.	TRBV5-1	TRBJ2-5	CASSPGAGRETQYF	TGCGCCAGCAGCCCGGGTGCGGGGCGAGAGACCCAGTACTTC
.	.	TRBV28	TRBJ1-1	CASNLKGGARQAFF	TGTGCCAGCAACCTAAAGGGGGGGGCGCGGCAAGCTTTCTTT
.	TRBD2	TRBV11-2	TRBJ2-3	CASSLLLAGANTDTQYF	TGTGCCAGCAGCTTATTGCTAGCGGGAGCTAACACAGATACGCAGTATTTT
few	.	TRBV7-2	TRBJ2-1	CASSMEASSYNEQFF	TGTGCCAGCAGCATGGAGGCGTCATCCTACAATGAGCAGTTCTTC
few	.	TRBV25-1	TRBJ2-5	CASTAEETQYF	TGTGCCAGCACAGCGGAAGAGACCCAGTACTTC
.	.	TRBV10-3	TRBJ1-1	CAISERSTEAFF	TGTGCCATCAGTGAGAGGAGCACTGAAGCTTTCTTT
few	TRBD2	TRBV7-2	TRBJ2-1	CASSSGTSVGEQFF	TGTGCCAGCAGTTCCGGGACTAGCGTGGGTGAGCAGTTCTTC
few	.	TRBV7-9	TRBJ1-5	CASSLPDQPQHF	TGTGCCAGCAGCTTACCTGATCAGCCCCAGCATTTT
few	.	TRBV5-1	TRBJ2-5	CASSLAGAETQYF	TGCGCCAGCAGCTTGGCAGGGGCCGAGACCCAGTACTTC
few	TRBD2	TRBV7-3	TRBJ2-1	CASSEILAGYNEQFF	TGTGCCAGCAGCGAAATACTAGCGGGATACAATGAGCAGTTCTTC
few	TRBD1	TRBV27	TRBJ1-3	CASKGQGTLSGNTIYF	TGTGCCAGCAAAGGACAGGGGACCCTCTCTGGAAACACCATATATTTT
few	.	TRBV27	TRBJ2-1	CASSRTPEGYNEQFF	TGTGCCAGCAGCCGGACACCAGAAGGCTACAATGAGCAGTTCTTC
.	.	TRBV7-3	TRBJ2-6	CASSLTGAGANVLTF	TGTGCCAGCAGCTTAACCGGGGCTGGGGCCAACGTCCTGACTTTC
.	.	TRBV6-6	TRBJ1-1	CASSPEEDTEAFF	TGTGCCAGCAGTCCCGAAGAGGACACTGAAGCTTTCTTT
.	TRBD2	TRBV30	TRBJ2-1	CAWTVGTSRSNEQFF	TGTGCCTGGACAGTAGGGACTAGCCGCTCCAATGAGCAGTTCTTC